Presented here are 23 T cell receptor beta chains from one specimen sequenced in a study of blood T cell repertoires in COVID-19. Measured with immunoSEQ multiplex PCR; TCRdb has only the in-frame clones, and not every one. The table lists about 67,000 clones, 87% of them singletons. The sequenced sample was peripheral blood. The receptor set was obtained from a man in his fifties or sixties with active COVID-19.

The J gene is TRBJ2-3, the V gene TRBV19; TRBD2 agrees at 12 bases. The CDR3 runs to 15 residues. Germline V gene data show CDR1 as LNHDA and CDR2 as SQIVND (reference sequence). V was clipped by 8 bases and J by 5 bases; unmatched bases: 8. CDR3 sequence (DNA): TGTGCCAGTGGGCCCCCGACTAGCGGGGGAGATACGCAGTATTTT. It yields the protein CASGPPTSGGDTQYF.

This clone has only a few counts. This chain links TRBV29-1 with TRBJ1-1; D is unclear. Germline assignment: CDR1 SQVTM and CDR2 ANQGSEA. The V end was cut by 6 bases, the J end by 4 bases, with 12 bases between. This CDR3 region has 12 residues. The CDR3 DNA follows: TGCAGCGTCCTGGATGGGAGCACTGAAGCTTTCTTT. Amino acids: CSVLDGSTEAFF.

The chain employs TRBV5-6 and TRBJ1-2, with a possible D match to TRBD1 (5 bases). Trimming removed 0 bases from V and 8 bases from J, with 14 bases in between. Germline values: CDR1 SGHDT, CDR2 YYEEEE. The CDR3 contains 14 residues. Here the CDR3 reads CASSLGAQGHGYTF. The CDR3 nucleotides are TGTGCCAGCAGCTTGGGGGCGCAGGGTCACGGCTACACCTTC.

V usage is TRBV5-1 and J usage is TRBJ2-1; 9 bases align to TRBD1. This CDR3 is 15 amino acids long. Germline values: CDR1 SGHRS, CDR2 YFSETQ. The V gene end was trimmed by 6 bases and the J gene end by 7 bases; junction bases not matched to a gene: 11. The CDR3: CASTERGQGGNEQFF. CDR3 nucleotides: TGCGCCAGCACCGAGAGGGGACAGGGAGGAAATGAGCAGTTCTTC.

V gene TRBV25-1 combines with J gene TRBJ1-2; D might be TRBD1 (5 bases). The CDR3 has 13 amino acids. Germline V CDR1 and CDR2: MGHDK, SYGVNS. Trimming took 4 bases from V and 7 from J, leaving 13 bases between them. Here the CDR3 reads CASSVGGKGGYTF. The CDR3, as DNA: TGTGCCAGCAGTGTTGGGGGGAAAGGTGGCTACACCTTC.

This clone was counted once. V is TRBV4-1 and J is TRBJ1-2, with D maybe TRBD1 (5 bases). V was trimmed by 0 bases and J by 8 bases, leaving 10 bases between them. CDR3 length: 13 residues. CDR1 is MGHRA and CDR2 is YSYEKL in the germline V gene. CDR3 sequence: CASSQDEGRGYTF. CDR3 DNA sequence: TGCGCCAGCAGCCAAGATGAGGGGAGGGGCTACACCTTC.

This clone was detected only once. J is TRBJ2-1 and V is TRBV19; D uncertain. This CDR3 region has 13 residues. Germline assignment: CDR1 LNHDA and CDR2 SQIVND (reference sequence). The ends were cut back, 5 bases at V and 0 bases at J, with 5 bases in the middle. The CDR3 nucleotides are TGTGCCAGTAGTCGGAGCTCCTACAATGAGCAGTTCTTC. It is translated as CASSRSSYNEQFF.

Within the sample, this clone is medium-sized. This chain uses TRBV7-9 with TRBJ2-7, with D tentatively TRBD2 (6 bases). The V gene's germline CDR1 is SEHNR and CDR2 FQNEAQ (reference sequence). CDR3 length equals 14 residues. Trimming took 6 bases from V and 0 from J, leaving 12 bases between them. CDR3 region: CASRLRESSYEQYF. The CDR3 DNA follows: TGTGCCAGCAGGTTACGGGAGTCCTCCTACGAGCAGTACTTC. Variable domain in full (rest from reference TRBV7-9 and TRBJ2-7): DTGVSQNPRHKITKRGQNVTFRCDPISEHNRLYWYRQTLGQGPEFLTYFQNEAQLEKSRLLSDRFSAERPKGSFSTLEIQRTEQGDSAMYLCASRLRESSYEQYFGPGTRLTVT.

V gene TRBV27 combines with J gene TRBJ2-7; possibly TRBD2 for D (6 bases). Trimming stripped 0 bases from V and 2 bases from J, with 14 bases between. CDR1 and CDR2 from the germline V gene are MNHEY and SMNVEV (reference sequence). The CDR3 extends over 16 amino acids. CDR3 DNA: TGTGCCAGCAGTTTATCGGGCGGGGCAGTCCCCTACGAGCAGTACTTC. Residues: CASSLSGGAVPYEQYF.

V is TRBV5-6 and J is TRBJ2-7; a weak D match, TRBD1 (6 bases). The V gene lost 6 bases and the J gene lost 1 base, with 11 bases spanning the gap. This CDR3 comprises 13 residues. Germline CDR1 SGHDT, CDR2 YYEEEE. The CDR3 loop reads CASIKQGSYEQYF. The CDR3 DNA reads TGTGCCAGCATCAAACAGGGATCCTACGAGCAGTACTTC.

J is TRBJ1-5 and V is TRBV4-1; 9 bases map to TRBD1. Germline V gene data show CDR1 as MGHRA and CDR2 as YSYEKL. CDR3 length: 14 residues. V shed 4 bases, J shed 5 bases, and the junction held 3 bases outside the gene matches. The CDR3 loop is CASSLRQGDQPQHF. CDR3 DNA sequence: TGCGCCAGCAGCCTCCGACAGGGGGATCAGCCCCAGCATTTT.

This chain links TRBV27 with TRBJ2-4, with TRBD2 identical over 9 bases. V dropped 3 bases and J dropped 8; count of bases not matched to a gene: 8. The CDR3 sequence is 15 residues long. The germline gives CDR1 MNHEY, CDR2 SMNVEV (reference sequence). DNA for the CDR3: TGTGCCAGCAGTTTCCTCGAGACTAGCGGAGACATTCAGTACTTC. Translated: CASSFLETSGDIQYF.

V gene TRBV5-1 combines with J gene TRBJ1-2; 7 bases map to TRBD1. Germline CDR1 reads SGHRS; CDR2 reads YFSETQ. V was clipped by 3 bases and J by 4 bases; unmatched bases: 6. The length of the CDR3 is 14 residues. CDR3 sequence reads: CASSSTGIGYGYTF. DNA of the CDR3: TGCGCCAGCAGCTCGACAGGGATAGGCTATGGCTACACCTTC.

The chain joins TRBV3-1 (or the pseudogene TRBV3-2) to TRBJ2-7, with D perhaps matching TRBD1 (5 bases). Trimming stripped 1 base from V and 6 bases from J, with 13 bases between. The CDR3 runs to 14 residues. CDR1 LGHDT and CDR2 YNNKEL come from the germline V gene (reference sequence). CDR3 in DNA: TGTGCCAGCAGCCAAGCCCAGGGTTTGGGCGAGCAGTACTTC. This encodes CASSQAQGLGEQYF.

A remark on this clone: This sample includes further DNA sequences coding for the same CDR3. The genes are TRBV18 and TRBJ1-4, with D perhaps TRBD1 (6 bases). The V gene's germline CDR1 is KGHSH and CDR2 LQKENI. CDR3 length equals 15 residues. V was pared by 6 bases and J by 8 bases, with 19 bases between. CDR3 DNA: TGTGCCAGCTCCATTACGGGACAACGTGGAGAAAAACTGTTTTTT. It codes for CASSITGQRGEKLFF.

The chain joins TRBV4-1 to TRBJ2-1, with D perhaps matching TRBD2 (6 bases). V was trimmed by 4 bases and J by 1 base, leaving 14 bases between them. CDR3 size: 16 residues. The germline CDR1 and CDR2 sequences are MGHRA and YSYEKL. The CDR3 DNA reads as TGCGCCAGCAGCCCCTCGGGCGCGGGATCCTACAATGAGCAGTTCTTC. It encodes CASSPSGAGSYNEQFF.

This clone was seen at least ten times. The V and J genes are TRBV7-9 and TRBJ2-7, with D perhaps matching TRBD2 (6 bases). The V gene's germline CDR1 is SEHNR and CDR2 FQNEAQ (reference sequence). V gave up 3 bases and J gave up 3 bases, with 9 bases separating them. CDR3 length equals 13 residues. This chain's CDR3 is CASSLGLFYEQYF. The CDR3 nucleotides read TGTGCCAGCAGCTTGGGACTCTTCTACGAGCAGTACTTC.

The V and J genes are TRBV30 and TRBJ2-1, with 10 positions matching TRBD2. The length of the CDR3 is 17 residues. The germline gives CDR1 GTSNPN, CDR2 SVGIG (reference sequence). J was trimmed by 3 bases and V by 2 bases; bases with no gene match: 10. CDR3 protein: CAWSPRTSGALYNEQFF. Here the CDR3 DNA reads TGTGCCTGGAGTCCGCGGACTAGCGGAGCCCTCTACAATGAGCAGTTCTTC.

The chain links TRBV28 to TRBJ2-2; tentative D call: TRBD2 (5 bases). The germline V gene has CDR1 MDHEN and CDR2 SYDVKM. V was cut by 6 bases and J by 2 bases, with 13 bases left in between. The CDR3 has 15 residues. The CDR3: CASSPDGINTGELFF. The DNA for the CDR3 is TGTGCCAGCAGCCCCGACGGGATTAACACCGGGGAGCTGTTTTTT. Combining the CDR3 with reference TRBV28 and TRBJ2-2 gives the whole variable domain DVKVTQSSRYLVKRTGEKVFLECVQDMDHENMFWYRQDPGLGLRLIYFSYDVKMKEKGDIPEGYSVSREKKERFSLILESASTNQTSMYLCASSPDGINTGELFFGEGSRLTVL.

The genes are TRBV7-2 and TRBJ1-1; maybe TRBD1 (6 bases). Trimming left V 6 bases short and J 8 bases short, with 16 bases between. Germline V lookup: CDR1 SGHTA, CDR2 FQGNSA. This CDR3 has 13 residues. The CDR3 region has the DNA TGTGCCAGCAGTCGACGGACAGCTTGGGAAGCTTTCTTT. It specifies CASSRRTAWEAFF.

This clone appeared a few times. The chain carries TRBV7-2 and TRBJ2-7; D perhaps matches TRBD2 (6 bases). V was cut by 3 bases and J by 0 bases, with 9 bases left in between. The germline V gene has CDR1 SGHTA and CDR2 FQGNSA. The CDR3 length is 14 residues. CDR3 in amino acids: CASSFGGISYEQYF. The CDR3 DNA reads TGTGCCAGCAGCTTTGGCGGGATCTCCTACGAGCAGTACTTC.

This clone appeared once. At one boundary the junction diverges from the germline segment, which might be a read error. The chain is built from TRBV7-3 and TRBJ2-2; TRBD1 matches at 7 bases. The CDR3 totals 16 residues. Germline V CDR1 and CDR2: SGHTA, FQGTGA. This chain's CDR3 is CASTLEQGRGGRELFF. In nucleotides, the CDR3 is TGTGCCAGCACCTTAGAACAGGGGAGAGGGGGCCGGGAGCTGTTTTTT.

The V and J genes are TRBV5-1 and TRBJ2-2; TRBD1 aligns across 11 bases. Germline V gene sequence: CDR1 SGHRS, CDR2 YFSETQ. V was clipped by 4 bases and J by 4 bases; unmatched bases: 3. This CDR3 is built from 15 residues. CDR3 residues: CASSLGQGGTGELFF. The CDR3 nucleotides are TGCGCCAGCAGCCTGGGACAGGGGGGCACCGGGGAGCTGTTTTTT.